Listed here is a single T cell receptor (beta chain). This clonotype was recorded many times. Which antigen it targets is not known. Per-base qualities were not stored, and no clone one base away is much larger. Libraries came from PCR. Instrument on record: Illumina HiSeq 2500. To normalize quantification of the TCRbeta repertoire, the TCR libraries were built with molecular barcoding that relied on unique molecular identifiers. TCRdb reran the public reads through fastp at Q25 and MiXCR, keeping productive beta chains. A single entry per CDR3 protein holds the most common genes and DNA from its merged rows. The sample has nearly 550,000 distinct CDR3 sequences on record, about 18% of them singletons. Jointly, the top ten make up over 3% of the sample. The data were obtained in a study of T-cell reconstitution after alpha-beta-depleted transplantation in children (dated by TCRdb to the mid-2010s). For the study in its entirety: Using TCR repertoire profiling, the study quantitatively followed how T-cell immune reconstitution unfolded in children after TCRalphabeta/CD19-depleted allogeneic hematopoietic cell transplantation.

For CDR1 and CDR2, the germline V gene lists SGHVS and FQNEAQ. The CDR3 sequence holds 13 residues, the cysteine and phenylalanine included. Just CDR3 DNA is preserved here, 39 bases in frame from base 1. At the junction V is shortened by 2 bases and J by 3 bases, with 5 bases in between. The V gene is TRBV7-8 and the J gene is TRBJ2-1, with a weak D call of TRBD1 (5 bases match). The origin of this receptor is a human donor who donated a stem cell graft to a child with acute lymphoblastic leukemia. Sequencing used PBMCs from the stem cell graft donor, obtained from the stem cell graft. The DNA sequence is TGTGCCAGCAGCTTACAGGGCTACAATGAGCAGTTCTTC. It codes for CASSLQGYNEQFF.